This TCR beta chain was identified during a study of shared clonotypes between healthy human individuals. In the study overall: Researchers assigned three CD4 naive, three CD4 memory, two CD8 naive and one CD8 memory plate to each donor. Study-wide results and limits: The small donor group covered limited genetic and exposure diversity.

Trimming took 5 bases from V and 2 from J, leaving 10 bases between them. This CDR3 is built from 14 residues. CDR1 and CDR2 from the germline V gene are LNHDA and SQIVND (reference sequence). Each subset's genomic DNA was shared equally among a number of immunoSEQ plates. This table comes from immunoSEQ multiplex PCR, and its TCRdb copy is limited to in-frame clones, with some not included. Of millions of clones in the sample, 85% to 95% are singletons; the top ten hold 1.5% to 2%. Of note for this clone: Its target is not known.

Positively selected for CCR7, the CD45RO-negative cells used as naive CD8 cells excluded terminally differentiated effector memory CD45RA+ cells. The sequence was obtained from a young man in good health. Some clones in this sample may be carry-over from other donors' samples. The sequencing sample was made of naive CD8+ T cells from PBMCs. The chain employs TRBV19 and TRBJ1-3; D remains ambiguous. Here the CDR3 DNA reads TGTGCCAGTAGTGTCGGGAGGGCTGGAAACACCATATATTTT. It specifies CASSVGRAGNTIYF.